This T cell receptor beta chain comes out of a study of identical twins. Broader study findings: Excess sharing by twins proved weaker in beta out-of-frame sequences. Analyses based on zero insertions could be partly confounded by invariant MAIT and iNKT cells.

The table lists this clonotype with many counts. Its target is unknown. A universal primer site arose from template switching, and cDNA bore unique molecular identifiers. TCRdb called the 5' RACE reads again in MiXCR, with one record for every CDR3 protein. The data show hundreds of thousands of distinct CDR3 sequences, 8% to 9% seen once. Every one of the donors was a healthy Caucasian. In addition, the sample was reused for a study of yellow fever vaccine responses in identical twins.

Sequencing was done on a sample of PBMCs. This sequence originates from a woman aged 18-35 years in good health.

The CDR3 is CASSPPRGGPYEQYF. CDR3 coding DNA: TGTGCCAGCAGTCCTCCTCGGGGGGGCCCCTACGAGCAGTACTTC. The chain couples TRBV12-3 or TRBV12-4 to TRBJ2-7; 8 bases align to TRBD2. After removal of 5 bases from V and 2 bases from J, the junction contained 8 bases not matched to a gene. There are 15 residues in the CDR3.